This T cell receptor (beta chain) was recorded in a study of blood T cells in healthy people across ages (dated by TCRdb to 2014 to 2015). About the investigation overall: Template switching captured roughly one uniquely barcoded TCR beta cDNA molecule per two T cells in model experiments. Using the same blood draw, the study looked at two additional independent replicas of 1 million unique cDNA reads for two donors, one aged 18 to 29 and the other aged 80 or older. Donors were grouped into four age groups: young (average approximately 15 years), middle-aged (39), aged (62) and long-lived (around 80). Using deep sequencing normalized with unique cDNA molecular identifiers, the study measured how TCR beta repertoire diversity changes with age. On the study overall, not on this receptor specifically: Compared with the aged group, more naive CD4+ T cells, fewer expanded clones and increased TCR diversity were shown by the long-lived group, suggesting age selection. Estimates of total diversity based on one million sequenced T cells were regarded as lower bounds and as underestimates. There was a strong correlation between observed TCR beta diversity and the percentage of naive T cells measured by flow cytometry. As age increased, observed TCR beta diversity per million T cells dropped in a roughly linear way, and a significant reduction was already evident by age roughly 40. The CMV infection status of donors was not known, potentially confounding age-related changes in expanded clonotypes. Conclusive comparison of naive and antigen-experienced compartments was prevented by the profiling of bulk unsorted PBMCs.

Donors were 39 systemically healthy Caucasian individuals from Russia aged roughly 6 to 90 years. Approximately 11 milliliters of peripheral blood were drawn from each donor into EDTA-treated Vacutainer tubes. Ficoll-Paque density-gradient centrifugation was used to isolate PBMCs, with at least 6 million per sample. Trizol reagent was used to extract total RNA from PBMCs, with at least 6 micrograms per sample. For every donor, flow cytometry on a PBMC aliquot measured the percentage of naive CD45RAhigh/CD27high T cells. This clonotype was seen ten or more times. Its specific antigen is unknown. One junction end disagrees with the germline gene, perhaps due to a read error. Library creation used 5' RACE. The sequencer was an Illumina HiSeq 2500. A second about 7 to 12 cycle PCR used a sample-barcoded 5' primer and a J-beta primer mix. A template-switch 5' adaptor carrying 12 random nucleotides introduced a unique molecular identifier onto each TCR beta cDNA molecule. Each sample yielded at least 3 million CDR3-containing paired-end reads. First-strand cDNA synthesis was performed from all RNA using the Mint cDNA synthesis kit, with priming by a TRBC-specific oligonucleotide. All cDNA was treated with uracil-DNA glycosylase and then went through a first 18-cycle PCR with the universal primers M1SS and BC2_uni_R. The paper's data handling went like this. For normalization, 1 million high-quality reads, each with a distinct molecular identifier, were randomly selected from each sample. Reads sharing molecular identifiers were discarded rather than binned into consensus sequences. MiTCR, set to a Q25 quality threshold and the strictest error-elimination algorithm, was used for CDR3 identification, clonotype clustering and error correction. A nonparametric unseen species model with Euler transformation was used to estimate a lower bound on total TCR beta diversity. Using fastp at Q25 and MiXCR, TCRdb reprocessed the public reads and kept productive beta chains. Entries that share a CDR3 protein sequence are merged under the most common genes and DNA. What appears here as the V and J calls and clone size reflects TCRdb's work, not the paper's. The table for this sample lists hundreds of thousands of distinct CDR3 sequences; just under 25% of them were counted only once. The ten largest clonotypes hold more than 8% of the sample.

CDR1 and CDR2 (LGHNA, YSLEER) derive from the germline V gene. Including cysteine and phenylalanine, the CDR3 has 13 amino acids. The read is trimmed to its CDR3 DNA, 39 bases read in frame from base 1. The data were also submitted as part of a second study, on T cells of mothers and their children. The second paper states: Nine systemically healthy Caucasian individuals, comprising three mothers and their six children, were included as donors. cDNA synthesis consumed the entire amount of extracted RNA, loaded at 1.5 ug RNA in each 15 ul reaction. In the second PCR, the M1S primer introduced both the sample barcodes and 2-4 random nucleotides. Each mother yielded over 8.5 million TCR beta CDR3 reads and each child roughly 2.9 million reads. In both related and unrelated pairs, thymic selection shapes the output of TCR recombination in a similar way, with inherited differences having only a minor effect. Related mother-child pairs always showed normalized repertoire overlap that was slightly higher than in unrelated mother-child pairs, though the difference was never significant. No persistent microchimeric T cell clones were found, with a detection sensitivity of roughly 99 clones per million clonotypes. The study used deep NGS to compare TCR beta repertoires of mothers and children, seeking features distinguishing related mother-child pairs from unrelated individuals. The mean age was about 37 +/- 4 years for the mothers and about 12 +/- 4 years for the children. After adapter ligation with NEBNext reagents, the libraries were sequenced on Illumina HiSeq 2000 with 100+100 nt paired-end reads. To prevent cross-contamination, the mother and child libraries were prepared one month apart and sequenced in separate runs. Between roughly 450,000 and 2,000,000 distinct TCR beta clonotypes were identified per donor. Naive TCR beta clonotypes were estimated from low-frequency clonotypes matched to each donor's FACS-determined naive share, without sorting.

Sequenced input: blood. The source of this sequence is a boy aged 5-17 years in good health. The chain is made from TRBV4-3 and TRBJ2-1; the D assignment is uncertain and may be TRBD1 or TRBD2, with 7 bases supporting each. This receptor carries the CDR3 CASSQGGYNEQFF. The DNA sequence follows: TGTGCCAGCAGCCAGGGGGGGTACAATGAGCAGTTCTTC.